The next 5 T cell receptor beta chains were all read from a single sample in a study of T cell changes during pregnancy in multiple sclerosis. The data were produced by immunoSEQ multiplex PCR, yet TCRdb's version contains in-frame clones alone and is incomplete. Of 93,000 or so clones listed, less than 95% are singletons. The sample in question was peripheral blood, obtained before pregnancy. Every receptor here comes from a female donor with multiple sclerosis, enrolled in a pregnancy study.

This chain connects TRBV7-2 to TRBJ2-5; 7 nucleotides align to TRBD1. The CDR3 is 13 residues long. V lost 6 bases, J lost 3 bases, and 4 bases stayed unmatched. From germline, CDR1 is SGHTA and CDR2 FQGNSA. The CDR3 coding sequence is TGTGCCAGCAGTAGGACAGGAAAAGAGACCCAGTACTTC. Translation: CASSRTGKETQYF.

The genes are TRBV7-6 and TRBJ1-2, with 9 bases aligning to TRBD1. CDR3 size: 17 residues. V lost 2 bases, J lost 5 bases, and 12 bases stayed unmatched. Per the germline V gene, CDR1 is SGHVS and CDR2 is FNYEAQ. CDR3 in DNA: TGTGCCAGCAGCTTAATTTCCCCGGGACAGGGAGGTTATGGCTACACCTTC. Residues: CASSLISPGQGGYGYTF.

The CDR3 is CASRQEITYEQYF. The CDR3 DNA sequence: TGTGCCAGCAGACAGGAAATCACCTACGAGCAGTACTTC. This chain connects TRBV5-8 to TRBJ2-7; tentative D call: TRBD1 (5 bases). The CDR3 has 13 residues. V gave up 5 bases and J gave up 2 bases, with 11 bases separating them. In germline, CDR1 is SGHTS, CDR2 YDEGEE.

The chain couples TRBV6-4 to TRBJ2-3; 9 positions match TRBD2. The CDR3 is 17 amino acids. The germline V gene has CDR1 MRHNA and CDR2 SNTAGT. After removal of 6 bases from V and 2 bases from J, the junction contained 12 bases not matched to a gene. The CDR3 protein is CASSLGVAGGHTDTQYF. The CDR3 DNA sequence: TGTGCCAGCAGCCTCGGAGTTGCGGGGGGGCACACAGATACGCAGTATTTT.

The chain employs TRBV27 and TRBJ1-5; the match to TRBD1 covers 7 bases. This CDR3 spans 15 amino acids. The junction had 8 bases not matched to a gene; V was cut back by 8 bases and J by 1 base. Germline CDR1 is MNHEY and CDR2 is SMNVEV (reference sequence). The CDR3 DNA is TGTGCCAGCCCTCAGGCGACAGGGAGCAATCAGCCCCAGCATTTT. Translating it yields CASPQATGSNQPQHF.